Listed below are T cell receptor beta chains from one sample, sequenced in a study of cytomegalovirus exposure and HLA in healthy donors. Assay used: immunoSEQ multiplex PCR; TCRdb lists only in-frame clones, some missing. The data contain under 200,000 clones, around 80% of them singletons. Sample: PBMCs. The receptors originated from a woman between 25 and 40 years old in good health and CMV-seronegative. Each CDR3 is given without its conserved first and last residue. The order of the fields is V gene, CDR3 protein.

v_gene: TRBV5-4; CDR3aa: ASTRQQGPQETQY
v_gene: TRBV5-1; CDR3aa: ASSLVVDRNTEAF
v_gene: TRBV14; CDR3aa: ASSANSGNTIY
v_gene: TRBV28; CDR3aa: ASSFGARTEAF
v_gene: TRBV5-5; CDR3aa: ASSLVGQEYNEQF
v_gene: TRBV6-6; CDR3aa: ASSYSANEKLF
v_gene: TRBV5-6; CDR3aa: ASSFKGAKPQH
v_gene: TRBV29-1; CDR3aa: SVERAGGHNEQY
v_gene: TRBV5-1; CDR3aa: ASSPDRQLQETQY
v_gene: TRBV9; CDR3aa: ASSPGGSAGELF
v_gene: TRBV6-4; CDR3aa: ASSDARTSGASSEQF
v_gene: TRBV6-5; CDR3aa: ASSYSTGGTYEQY
v_gene: TRBV30; CDR3aa: AWSTAGGHYEQY
v_gene: TRBV28; CDR3aa: ASTQGDRGHEQY
v_gene: TRBV18; CDR3aa: ASSLQGPLNTGELF
v_gene: TRBV9; CDR3aa: ASSVGAPSSYNEQF
v_gene: TRBV5-1; CDR3aa: ASSRVQGHGETEAF
v_gene: TRBV9; CDR3aa: ASSWGQGQGEQY
v_gene: TRBV2; CDR3aa: ASSPGQPNTEAF
v_gene: TRBV6-1; CDR3aa: ASSGTGVGAQH
v_gene: TRBV19; CDR3aa: ASSRQGIHYGYT
v_gene: TRBV2; CDR3aa: ASSEGEGTSYT
v_gene: TRBV7-9; CDR3aa: ASSLLGGLTNEKLF
v_gene: TRBV27; CDR3aa: ASGLIRETQY
v_gene: TRBV6-6; CDR3aa: ASADIVGGSSYEQY